The 8 T cell receptor beta chains presented below share a single source sample, sequenced in a study of control samples from healthy donors and cancer patients. Only in-frame clones appear in the TCRdb table, and some are missing; sequencing was by immunoSEQ multiplex PCR. The repertoire holds 100,000 to 150,000 clones, with around 87% as singletons. Source material: blood. The receptors here all came from a man in his 60s in good health.

This chain uses TRBV12-3 or TRBV12-4 with TRBJ1-1; TRBD1 is a possible D gene (5 bases). This CDR3 is 11 amino acids long. V was clipped by 5 bases and J by 8 bases, with 9 bases between them. The CDR3 loop reads CASSGEGEAFF. CDR3 DNA sequence: TGTGCCAGCAGTGGTGAGGGGGAAGCTTTCTTT.

The rearrangement links TRBV6-2 or TRBV6-3 to TRBJ1-1; the D gene is possibly TRBD1 (5 bases). Germline V gene lookup returns CDR1 MNHEY and CDR2 SVGEGT. With 0 bases removed from V and 4 bases from J, the gap between germline ends came to 12 bases. The CDR3 loop spans 15 amino acids. CDR3 bases: TGTGCCAGCAGTTACTCGGGGGGAGGTACCACTGAAGCTTTCTTT. Translating it yields CASSYSGGGTTEAFF.

The chain recombines TRBV16 with TRBJ1-1; tentatively, D is TRBD1 (5 bases). The germline V and J ends were trimmed by 2 bases and 10 bases, with 14 bases remaining between them. The CDR3 has 13 residues. From germline, CDR1 is KGHSY and CDR2 FQNENV. CDR3 sequence (DNA): TGTGCCAGCAGCCAAGGCAGGGAGTCGACAGCTTTCTTT. Amino acid sequence: CASSQGRESTAFF.

This clone was observed a handful of times. V is TRBV4-3 and J is TRBJ2-2; 7 bases map to TRBD1. The J segment lost 1 base and the V segment lost 4 bases, leaving 9 bases of the junction unmatched. Germline CDR1 reads LGHNA; CDR2 reads YSLEER. This CDR3 spans 17 amino acids. CDR3 in DNA: TGCGCCAGCAGCCGACAGACAGGGACCAAGAACACCGGGGAGCTGTTTTTT. Amino acid sequence: CASSRQTGTKNTGELFF.

The chain has TRBV7-2 and TRBJ1-2; no firm D call. CDR1 SGHTA and CDR2 FQGNSA come from the germline V gene. CDR3 length equals 13 residues. The V end lost 1 base, the J end lost 8 bases, and 11 bases lay between the germline ends. Here the CDR3 DNA reads TGTGCCAGCAGCTTAGGGGCCGTCCTAGGCTACACCTTC. Translating it yields CASSLGAVLGYTF.

This clone appeared once. The chain is built from TRBV30 and TRBJ2-1; a possible D gene is TRBD1 (6 bases). Germline values: CDR1 GTSNPN, CDR2 SVGIG (reference sequence). The CDR3 extends over 18 amino acids. V dropped 3 bases and J dropped 0 bases, with 21 bases sitting between them. The CDR3 region is CAWRGPGVGAASYNEQFF. CDR3 bases: TGTGCCTGGAGAGGGCCCGGGGTGGGGGCCGCCTCCTACAATGAGCAGTTCTTC. Full variable domain (remainder filled in from reference TRBV30 and TRBJ2-1): SQTIHQWPATLVQPVGSPLSLECTVEGTSNPNLYWYRQAAGRGLQLLFYSVGIGQISSEVPQNLSASRPQDRQFILSSKKLLLSDSGFYLCAWRGPGVGAASYNEQFFGPGTRLTVL.

J is TRBJ2-1 and V is TRBV11-2; D call uncertain. Trimming left V 1 base short and J 9 bases short, with 4 bases between. Germline CDR1 reads SGHAT; CDR2 reads FQNNGV. The CDR3 has 11 amino acids. CDR3 in amino acids: CASSLGTEQFF. CDR3 nucleotide sequence: TGTGCCAGCAGCTTAGGTACTGAGCAGTTCTTC.

The J gene is TRBJ1-1, the V gene TRBV27, with D hard to call. CDR3 length: 13 amino acids. V was clipped by 3 bases and J by 2 bases, with 7 bases between them. From germline, CDR1 is MNHEY and CDR2 SMNVEV (reference sequence). CDR3 sequence (DNA): TGTGCCAGCAGTTTCGGGTTTAACACTGAAGCTTTCTTT. This translates into CASSFGFNTEAFF.